One T cell receptor (beta chain) is described in this entry. What it binds is unknown. This entry comes from a study of early stage breast cancer tumors. Study summary: Most invasive tumors, about 80% of the 16, were ER+/PR+/HER2-. Study findings and constraints: Functional markers like CD4, CD8 and FOXP3 were missed in bulk sequencing.

CDR1 is MDHEN and CDR2 is SYDVKM in the germline V gene. V gave up 1 base and J gave up 5 bases, with 17 bases separating them. The CDR3 length is 16 residues. Generated by immunoSEQ multiplex PCR, the TCRdb table keeps only in-frame clones and is missing some. The profile shows 40,000 to 60,000 clones, roughly 73% of them singletons. The specimen was blood. The genes are TRBV28 and TRBJ2-5; D is perhaps TRBD1 (5 bases). The sequence derives from a person aged 40-50 years with breast cancer. For the CDR3, the DNA is TGTGCCAGCAGTTTATCGGGCGGTAGGGGATTGGAGACCCAGTACTTC. It yields the protein CASSLSGGRGLETQYF.